A selection of T cell receptor beta chains follows, all from one sample in a study of CD8+ T cells in alopecia areata. TCRdb's copy holds only in-frame clones and misses some; the assay was immunoSEQ multiplex PCR. The sample records about 200,000 clones, more than 45% being singletons. The sample consisted of CD4+ T cells sorted from blood, taken at week 24, from a patient treated with tofacitinib. These receptors were collected from a human donor with alopecia areata. Each CDR3 is given with its conserved first and last residue. The D gene is left open where the match is weak. A row's size may be missing; if present it is once, few, many or a size class.

>11|TRBV29-1|NA|NA|TRBJ1-2
TGCAGCGTTGAAGGAGGGTCTGGCTACACCTTC
CSVEGGSGYTF
>14|TRBV29-1|few|NA|TRBJ2-5
TGCAGCGTTGAAGTCGAGGGTTTCCAAGAGACCCAGTACTTC
CSVEVEGFQETQYF
>14|TRBV2|few|NA|TRBJ2-2
TGTGCCAGCTCAGAGCTTAGAGACACCGGGGAGCTGTTTTTT
CASSELRDTGELFF
>13|TRBV27|NA|NA|TRBJ2-7
TGTGCCAGCAGTGTCTCGTGGGTCTACGAGCAGTACTTC
CASSVSWVYEQYF
>14|TRBV29-1|NA|TRBD1|TRBJ2-5
TGCAGCGTCTACCGGACAGGGGGGCAAGAGACCCAGTACTTC
CSVYRTGGQETQYF
>14|TRBV5-4|once|NA|TRBJ2-1
TGTGCCAGCAGCTCTGGACTATCGTCATATGAGCAGTTCTTC
CASSSGLSSYEQFF
>16|TRBV4-3|NA|NA|TRBJ1-2
TGCGCCAGCAGCCAAGATTATCAGGCAACTGTCAATGGCTACACCTTC
CASSQDYQATVNGYTF
>13|TRBV6-5|few|NA|TRBJ1-4
TGTGCCAGCTCTGGCCCCGGGACCGAAAAACTGTTTTTT
CASSGPGTEKLFF
>14|TRBV4-1|few|NA|TRBJ1-2
TGCGCCAGCAGCCAAGTAGTCACTCTTGAGGGCTACACCTTC
CASSQVVTLEGYTF
>13|TRBV28|few|NA|TRBJ2-1
TGTGCCAGCACACGACCCTCTACATATGAGCAGTTCTTC
CASTRPSTYEQFF
>14|TRBV5-1|NA|NA|TRBJ1-1
TGCGCCAGCAGCTTGACAGACATGAACACTGAAGCTTTCTTT
CASSLTDMNTEAFF
>13|TRBV7-9|NA|NA|TRBJ1-1
TGTGCCAGCAGCGTGGAGGGGGGCACTGAAGCTTTCTTT
CASSVEGGTEAFF
>12|TRBV29-1|NA|NA|TRBJ2-4
TGCAGCGTTGCGGGGGACCTTAGCATTCAGTACTTC
CSVAGDLSIQYF
>16|TRBV11-2|NA|TRBD2|TRBJ2-5
TGTGCCAGCAGCGGACGACTAGCGGGGGGGCGTGAGACCCAGTACTTC
CASSGRLAGGRETQYF
>19|TRBV4-1|once|NA|TRBJ2-6
TGCGCCAGCAGCAATCTCGGCCGGAGTCAGGGCTCTGGGGCCAACGTCCTGACTTTC
CASSNLGRSQGSGANVLTF
>12|TRBV7-9|NA|NA|TRBJ2-3
TGTGCCAGCAGCGCGGACCAGTCGGCGCAGTATTTT
CASSADQSAQYF
>15|TRBV29-1|few|NA|TRBJ1-5
TGCAGCGCTAACGTCGGAGGGGACAGCAATCAGCCCCAGCATTTT
CSANVGGDSNQPQHF
>13|TRBV11-1|once|NA|TRBJ1-5
TGTGCCAGCAGCTTAGGGGGGGGTCAGCCCCAGCATTTT
CASSLGGGQPQHF
>16|TRBV27|NA|TRBD1|TRBJ2-1
TGTGCCAGCAGTTTCTACCGGACAGGAGCTTACAATGAGCAGTTCTTC
CASSFYRTGAYNEQFF
>13|TRBV9|NA|NA|TRBJ1-1
TGTGCCAGCAGCCCACAGGGGAACACTGAAGCTTTCTTT
CASSPQGNTEAFF
>15|TRBV9|NA|TRBD2|TRBJ2-2
TGTGCCAGCAGCGTAGCAGGGAGGGACGCCGGGGAGCTGTTTTTT
CASSVAGRDAGELFF
>14|TRBV7-2|few|TRBD2|TRBJ2-7
TGTGCCAGCAGCTTTAGCGGGTATGTCCACGAGCAGTACTTC
CASSFSGYVHEQYF
>13|TRBV5-4|NA|NA|TRBJ2-2
TGTGCCAGCAGTGGCAGGGGAGGCGGGGAGCTGTTTTTT
CASSGRGGGELFF
>13|TRBV6-6|few|TRBD1|TRBJ2-5
TGTGCCAGCAGCCCCGGGACAGAAGAGACCCAGTACTTC
CASSPGTEETQYF
>12|TRBV29-1|NA|NA|TRBJ2-7
TGCAGCGTGGGAACAGGTGTCTACGAGCAGTACTTC
CSVGTGVYEQYF
>14|TRBV7-3|NA|TRBD1|TRBJ2-1
TGTGCCAGCAGCCCTCGGACAGGGAACAATGAGCAGTTCTTC
CASSPRTGNNEQFF
>12|TRBV30|NA|TRBD1|TRBJ2-7
TGTGCCTGGGGGACAGCCTGGAACGAGCAGTACTTC
CAWGTAWNEQYF